This T cell receptor beta chain was identified in a study of cytomegalovirus exposure and HLA in healthy donors. The PCR employed 60 Vbeta primers together with 13 Jbeta primers. Assay used: immunoSEQ multiplex PCR; TCRdb lists only in-frame clones, some missing. The sample has 150,000 to 180,000 clones, approximately 80% seen once. Donors likely had unrecorded immune exposures despite being nominally healthy when sampled. The CDR3 is made up of 11 amino acids. Trimming shortened V by 7 bases and J by 4 bases, and 10 bases separated the two germline ends. From germline, CDR1 is SQVTM and CDR2 ANQGSEA.

This receptor was obtained from a man in his thirties or forties in good health and CMV-seropositive. The V call is TRBV29-1, the J call TRBJ1-1; a possible D gene is TRBD1 (5 bases). The sample was PBMCs. The chain's CDR3 is CSDLGGTEAFF. In nucleotides, the CDR3 is TGCAGCGACCTCGGGGGCACTGAAGCTTTCTTT.